A selection of T cell receptor beta chains follows, all from one sample in a study of patients and donors after allogeneic stem cell transplantation. TCRdb re-called the RT-PCR reads with MiXCR, one entry per CDR3 protein. The sample consists of about a million distinct CDR3 sequences, 15% to 20% of them appearing once. Material for sequencing was blood, either unsorted or a sorted T cell fraction (not recorded which). The receptors shown here come from a human donor who was either an allogeneic HSCT recipient or a stem cell or donor lymphocyte infusion donor (not recorded which). It is not recorded whose cells these are; they may come from a transplant donor. Both conserved end residues are part of each CDR3. Clone size, where shown, is once, few, many, or a class for clones that have expanded.

V: TRBV27; J: TRBJ2-3; size: few; CDR3: CASSSFIPSTDTQYF
V: TRBV5-1; J: TRBJ1-2; size: -; CDR3: CASSWDPGNYGYTF
V: TRBV6-2/TRBV6-3; J: TRBJ2-1; size: -; CDR3: CASSSRQGWNEQFF
V: TRBV13; J: TRBJ2-2; size: few; CDR3: CASSLYPLDTGELFF
V: TRBV11-1; J: TRBJ2-1; size: few; CDR3: CASSLAGTRQAQFF
V: TRBV2; J: TRBJ2-5; size: -; CDR3: CASRPELAQGVAQYF
V: TRBV20-1; J: TRBJ2-3; size: few; CDR3: CSARDYRDTQYF
V: TRBV5-1; J: TRBJ1-2; size: -; CDR3: CASSLGGQDGYGYTF
V: TRBV27; J: TRBJ2-6; size: -; CDR3: CASSWGRSSGANVLTF
V: TRBV5-5; J: TRBJ1-3; size: -; CDR3: CASSLEPNSGNTIYF
V: TRBV7-8; J: TRBJ1-2; size: few; CDR3: CASSLTTREGGYTF
V: TRBV4-3; J: TRBJ2-5; size: -; CDR3: CASSQDLGGETQYF
V: TRBV4-3; J: TRBJ1-1; size: few; CDR3: CASSHVARGRNTEAFF
V: TRBV20-1; J: TRBJ2-5; size: once; CDR3: CSATSGYETQYF
V: TRBV20-1; J: TRBJ2-1; size: few; CDR3: CSALTSGVYNEQFF
V: TRBV7-3; J: TRBJ1-2; size: -; CDR3: CASSLTGAPRYTF
V: TRBV12-3/TRBV12-4; J: TRBJ2-4; size: many; CDR3: CASSPDGENIQYF
V: TRBV5-1; J: TRBJ1-2; size: -; CDR3: CASSLESGGRNPYGYTF
V: TRBV24-1; J: TRBJ2-1; size: -; CDR3: CATSASPTYNEQFF
V: TRBV20-1; J: TRBJ2-3; size: -; CDR3: CSAAPTDTQYF
V: TRBV6-1; J: TRBJ1-1; size: -; CDR3: CASSPEGRRHTEAFF
V: TRBV4-2; J: TRBJ2-2; size: few; CDR3: CASSQDIRVSTGELFF
V: TRBV20-1; J: TRBJ2-1; size: -; CDR3: CSATGDLTEQFF
V: TRBV20-1; J: TRBJ2-7; size: -; CDR3: CSAGSGGAPYEQYF
V: TRBV7-2; J: TRBJ2-3; size: -; CDR3: CASSYSTSGGNTDTQYF
V: TRBV7-9; J: TRBJ2-7; size: few; CDR3: CASSRTQGVSYEQYF